This TCR beta chain was sequenced in a study of T cells in Graves' hyperthyroidism and ophthalmopathy. Patients having uncontrolled infection, another autoimmune disease, pregnancy or lactation were not included. RNA transcripts yielded amplified TCR beta CDR3 regions. A first-round RT-PCR of the TCR CDR3 used the HTBI primer set. MiXCR was run by TCRdb on the multiplex PCR reads, yielding one entry per CDR3 protein. The table has a few hundred thousand distinct CDR3 sequences, about a sixth seen once. General study findings and limits: Most thyroid clonotypes that were expanded above 0.001 also turned up in blood. By a 13 V-J model, ophthalmopathy was set apart from stable hyperthyroidism.

The CDR3 is made up of 16 amino acids. Unmatched junction bases numbered 7, after V lost 2 bases and J lost 3 bases. Per the germline V gene, CDR1 is SGHTA and CDR2 is FQGTGA. This clonotype showed up many times. Its target is not known. The chain joins TRBV7-3 to TRBJ2-3; 8 bases match TRBD2. Sequenced sample: blood. This TCR was sampled from a woman aged 25 to 39 with Graves' hyperthyroidism. The CDR3 protein is CASSLGSGRGTDTQYF. The CDR3 DNA sequence: TGTGCCAGCAGCTTAGGAAGCGGGAGAGGGACAGATACGCAGTATTTT.